The 22 T cell receptor beta chains below were found in one sample sequenced in a study of T cells after yellow fever vaccination. TCRdb reprocessed the 5' RACE reads via MiXCR and lists one record per CDR3 protein. The data contain 250,000 or so distinct CDR3 sequences, approximately 3.8% of them seen just once; the ten biggest clones take up about a fifth. The sample in question was PBMCs, obtained 15 days after the yellow fever booster vaccination. The receptor source for this set is a man between 18 and 35 years old who received the YFV17D yellow fever vaccine.

A remark on this clonotype: A read error may explain this, as a much larger clone is one base away. The chain carries TRBV6-1 and TRBJ1-1; maybe TRBD1 (5 bases). The CDR3 extends over 12 amino acids. Germline CDR1 is MNHNS and CDR2 is SASEGT. In DNA form, the CDR3 reads TGTGCCGGCAGTGTATCAGGGACTGAAGCTTTCTTT. This translates into CAGSVSGTEAFF.

In this sample, this clonotype turned up many times. The J gene is TRBJ2-1, the V gene TRBV5-4, with D perhaps matching TRBD1 or TRBD2 (6 bases each). Germline V gene data show CDR1 as SGHNT and CDR2 as YYREEE (reference sequence). The CDR3 is made up of 16 amino acids. Trimming removed 0 bases at V and 2 bases at J, with 12 bases between. The CDR3: CASSLGGGPPYNEQFF. The CDR3, as DNA: TGTGCCAGCAGCTTGGGTGGGGGGCCGCCCTACAATGAGCAGTTCTTC.

A word on this clonotype: Just one base apart from a much larger clone, this may be a read error. The J gene is TRBJ1-6, the V gene TRBV6-5; D ambiguous. The CDR3 is made up of 15 amino acids. From germline, CDR1 is MNHEY and CDR2 SVGAGI. The ends were cut back, 0 bases at V and 9 bases at J, with 12 bases in the middle. The CDR3 DNA reads as TGTGCCAGCAGTTACTCTAACGGAGCCTTTTCACCCCTCCACTTT. Amino acids: CASSYSNGAFSPLHF.

This clonotype showed up many times. The V and J genes are TRBV20-1 and TRBJ2-5; TRBD2 matches at 8 bases. Germline CDR1 reads DFQATT; CDR2 reads SNEGSKA (reference sequence). V gave up 1 base and J gave up 4 bases; unmatched junction bases: 2. This CDR3 has 13 residues. The CDR3 region has the DNA TGCAGTGCTAGAGCAAGCGGGGGAGAGACCCAGTACTTC. Translating it yields CSARASGGETQYF.

This clonotype was seen at least ten times. The rearrangement links TRBV20-1 to TRBJ1-5, with TRBD1 identical over 8 bases. This CDR3 region has 15 residues. Germline V gene sequence: CDR1 DFQATT, CDR2 SNEGSKA (reference sequence). V gave up 5 bases and J gave up 1 base; unmatched junction bases: 7. CDR3 DNA sequence: TGCAGTGCTGCTGGACAGGGTAGGAGCAATCAGCCCCAGCATTTT. Its translation is CSAAGQGRSNQPQHF.

This clonotype occurred many times. V is TRBV25-1 and J is TRBJ2-1, with 7 bases aligning to TRBD2. Germline CDR1 and CDR2: MGHDK and SYGVNS. The CDR3 is 14 residues long. Trimming at V came to 8 bases and at J to 2 bases, leaving 6 bases not matched to a gene. CDR3 sequence (DNA): TGTGCCAGCCTATCTAGCGGCACCTACAATGAGCAGTTCTTC. This translates into CASLSSGTYNEQFF.

This clonotype was seen many times. The V call is TRBV29-1, the J call TRBJ2-2, with D maybe TRBD2 (5 bases). CDR1 is SQVTM, CDR2 ANQGSEA, per germline. Trimming shortened V by 4 bases and J by 5 bases, and 14 bases separated the two germline ends. The CDR3 covers 14 residues. The CDR3, as DNA: TGCAGCGTTGCTGCGAGGGCAGATACCGGGGAGCTGTTTTTT. Residues: CSVAARADTGELFF.

This clonotype was recorded many times. The gene calls are TRBV27 and TRBJ2-1; D is ambiguous. V was clipped by 0 bases and J by 10 bases, with 10 bases between them. This CDR3 is 13 amino acids long. Germline V CDR1 and CDR2: MNHEY, SMNVEV (reference sequence). The chain's CDR3 is CASSLSIRSEQFF. CDR3 nucleotides: TGTGCCAGCAGTTTATCGATCAGGTCGGAGCAGTTCTTC.

V usage is TRBV18 and J usage is TRBJ2-1; TRBD1 agrees at 9 bases. There are 15 residues in the CDR3. The germline V gene encodes CDR1 KGHSH and CDR2 LQKENI. V trimming: 6 bases; J trimming: 4 bases; junction bases outside the gene matches: 7. The CDR3 nucleotides are TGTGCCAGCTCGCTCGGACAGGGGAGGTACAATGAGCAGTTCTTC. Encoded protein: CASSLGQGRYNEQFF.

This clonotype was counted many times. The rearrangement joins TRBV7-2 to TRBJ1-2; no definite D call. The length of the CDR3 is 12 residues. Trimming shortened V by 3 bases and J by 5 bases, and 7 bases separated the two germline ends. Germline V lookup: CDR1 SGHTA, CDR2 FQGNSA. The CDR3 nucleotides read TGTGCCAGCAGCTTTCAGGAGTATGGCTACACCTTC. This encodes CASSFQEYGYTF.

This clonotype was seen many times. V usage is TRBV19 and J usage is TRBJ2-1; weak D call: TRBD2 (5 bases). CDR3 length: 16 residues. The V gene lost 0 bases and the J gene lost 13 bases, with 22 bases spanning the gap. Germline V gene lookup returns CDR1 LNHDA and CDR2 SQIVND (reference sequence). The DNA of the CDR3 is TGTGCCAGTAGTATAGAAACCGGGATCGGGCCTTCTAAACAGTTCTTC. Its translation: CASSIETGIGPSKQFF.

This clonotype occurred many times. One end of the junction fails to match germline, which may point to a read error. The chain couples TRBV20-1 to TRBJ1-2, with a weak D call TRBD1 (6 bases). Germline V gene lookup returns CDR1 DFQATT and CDR2 SNEGSKA (reference sequence). The CDR3 contains 14 residues. The CDR3 protein is CSARALGRGVDSLF. CDR3 sequence (DNA): TGCAGTGCTAGAGCGTTGGGGCGGGGGGTGGACAGCCTCTTC.

This clonotype was counted at least ten times. The chain has TRBV18 and TRBJ2-5, with a tentative D call TRBD1 (6 bases). Germline values: CDR1 KGHSH, CDR2 LQKENI. There are 14 residues in the CDR3. The V gene lost 5 bases and the J gene lost 2 bases, with 12 bases spanning the gap. DNA of the CDR3: TGTGCCAGCTCAGGGACACCCAGTCAAGAGACCCAGTACTTC. Protein sequence: CASSGTPSQETQYF.

This clonotype showed up many times. The chain is built from TRBV5-1 and TRBJ2-1; 8 bases line up with TRBD1. Germline V gene sequence: CDR1 SGHRS, CDR2 YFSETQ. The junction had 10 bases not matched to a gene; V was cut back by 3 bases and J by 8 bases. CDR3 size: 15 residues. CDR3 sequence reads: CASSSQGAVVHEQFF. As DNA, the CDR3 is TGCGCCAGCAGCTCGCAGGGGGCCGTAGTCCATGAGCAGTTCTTC.

This clonotype was counted ten times or more. V and J are TRBV4-3 and TRBJ2-1; D might be TRBD1 (6 bases). Trimming shortened V by 0 bases and J by 4 bases, and 16 bases separated the two germline ends. Germline V gene sequence: CDR1 LGHNA, CDR2 YSLEER. This CDR3 comprises 17 residues. CDR3 DNA sequence: TGCGCCAGCAGCCAAGAAGTCAGGCAGGGGCGATACAATGAGCAGTTCTTC. Protein sequence: CASSQEVRQGRYNEQFF.

This clonotype appeared many times. This chain connects TRBV7-2 to TRBJ2-1; D not certain. The V and J ends lost 5 bases and 3 bases respectively, with 11 bases between them. Germline V lookup: CDR1 SGHTA, CDR2 FQGNSA. There are 14 residues in the CDR3. CDR3: CASSPMGFYNEQFF. CDR3 nucleotide sequence: TGTGCCAGCAGCCCCATGGGGTTCTACAATGAGCAGTTCTTC.

The table lists this clonotype with many counts. This rearrangement joins TRBV7-2 to TRBJ2-7, with D tentatively TRBD2 (6 bases). CDR3 size: 14 residues. The germline V gene encodes CDR1 SGHTA and CDR2 FQGNSA. V was pared by 1 base and J by 2 bases, with 9 bases between. The CDR3 bases are TGTGCCAGCAGCTTAGTAGGAGGGACCTACGAGCAGTACGTC. As protein: CASSLVGGTYEQYV.

The rearrangement uses TRBV6-6 and TRBJ1-6, with TRBD1 as a possible D gene (5 bases). Germline CDR1 is MNHNY and CDR2 is SVGAGI (reference sequence). The CDR3 has 17 residues. V was cut by 5 bases and J by 0 bases, with 14 bases left in between. The CDR3 loop is CASSTSGRSSYNSPLHF. CDR3 DNA sequence: TGTGCCAGCAGTACCTCAGGGAGGAGCTCCTATAATTCACCCCTCCACTTT.

This clonotype was detected many times. This CDR3 reads CASSLGDSRPYQPQHF. In nucleotides, the CDR3 is TGTGCCAGCAGTTTGGGAGACTCACGCCCTTATCAGCCCCAGCATTTT. The J gene is TRBJ1-5, the V gene TRBV12-3 or TRBV12-4; D is unclear. Trimming removed 3 bases from V and 5 bases from J, with 17 bases in between. The CDR3 runs to 16 residues.

This clonotype came up many times. The chain recombines TRBV6-5 with TRBJ1-1; D not resolved. Trimming took 5 bases from V and 3 from J, leaving 16 bases between them. The CDR3 consists of 15 residues. The V gene's germline CDR1 is MNHEY and CDR2 SVGAGI. CDR3: CASSPRPTRDTEAFF. CDR3 in DNA: TGTGCCAGCAGTCCCCGTCCTACTCGGGACACTGAAGCTTTCTTT.

The chain combines TRBV6-5 with TRBJ2-7; no clear D gene. From germline, CDR1 is MNHEY and CDR2 SVGAGI. This CDR3 has 13 residues. V was pared by 2 bases and J by 3 bases, with 8 bases between. CDR3 bases: TGTGCCAGCAGTTACGCAGGTTACTACGAGCAGTACTTC. As protein: CASSYAGYYEQYF.

This clonotype was recorded many times. V is TRBV10-3 and J is TRBJ2-7; 9 bases agree with TRBD2. CDR3 length: 14 residues. Germline CDR1 is ENHRY and CDR2 is SYGVKD. The J segment lost 2 bases and the V segment lost 4 bases, leaving 3 bases of the junction unmatched. The CDR3 nucleotides are TGTGCCATCAGTGGCGGGGGGGCAACCTACGAGCAGTACGTC. This encodes CAISGGGATYEQYV.